Included here is one T cell receptor beta chain sequence, with context. Its cognate antigen is unknown. In germline, CDR1 is LNHNV, CDR2 YYDKDF (reference sequence). The CDR3 has 16 amino acids. The V segment lost 3 bases and the J segment 4 bases; nucleotides outside the gene matches: 6. It was with 60 Vbeta and 13 Jbeta primers that the PCR ran. Assay: immunoSEQ multiplex PCR; the TCRdb copy retains only in-frame clones and omits some. The sample shows 97,000 or so clones, 70% to 80% of them seen only once. The data originate from a study of cytomegalovirus exposure and HLA in healthy donors. Overall study findings and caveats: When analyzed later, a missense DCLRE1C variant was found to be linked to TCR beta V- and J-gene trimming.

The sample taken for sequencing was PBMCs. The TCR originated in a male donor in good health and CMV-seropositive. The chain uses TRBV15 and TRBJ2-1, with 10 bases identical to TRBD1. In nucleotides, the CDR3 is TGTGCCACCAGCAGGTCCCGGGACAGGGGTTACAATGAGCAGTTCTTC. Its translation is CATSRSRDRGYNEQFF.